This T cell receptor (beta chain) is drawn from a study of T cells after posttransplantation cyclophosphamide. TCRdb's table, derived via immunoSEQ multiplex PCR, lists solely in-frame clones and lacks some. The data contain about 10,000 clones, 82% of them singletons. Whole-study findings and limits: Recipient CMV seropositivity and CMV reactivation strongly tracked TRB clonality. Skin or GI-infiltrating T cells shared few TRB sequences with blood. Donor CD8+ memory clones often dominated recipient blood repertoires at later times.

This clone appeared a single time. Its antigen remains unidentified. Busulfan-fludarabine conditioning, marrow transplant, and cyclophosphamide on days +3 and +4 were administered. CDR3 size: 16 residues. V gave up 2 bases and J gave up 5 bases; unmatched junction bases: 7. In germline, CDR1 is SGHAT, CDR2 FQNNGV. This TCR derives from a female patient aged 40-49 years who received an allogeneic stem cell transplant from a related donor, was CMV-positive, and had no GVHD. Certain T cells may be donor cells from the graft. Sample: PBMCs, taken 1903 days after a stem cell transplant with posttransplant cyclophosphamide. V gene TRBV11-2 combines with J gene TRBJ1-1; 11 bases align to TRBD1. DNA for the CDR3: TGTGCCAGCAGCTTATGGGGACAGGGGGTTCGGACTGAAGCTTTCTTT. This sequence encodes CASSLWGQGVRTEAFF.